The 27 T cell receptor beta chains reported below all come from one sample, sequenced in a study of T cells after posttransplantation cyclophosphamide. Profiled with immunoSEQ multiplex PCR; TCRdb holds only in-frame clones, not every one. Singletons are absent from the sample, which has more than 30,000 clones. The sequencing input was PBMCs. All receptors come from a girl between 5 and 17 years old in good health, CMV-negative, and a related stem cell transplant donor.

This clone was detected ten times or more. The V and J genes are TRBV15 and TRBJ2-2; D unresolved. This CDR3 has 16 amino acids. V was clipped by 6 bases and J by 1 base, with 15 bases between them. Germline V gene lookup returns CDR1 LNHNV and CDR2 YYDKDF (reference sequence). CDR3 nucleotides: TGTGCCACCAGGGGCGAGTCAGTCTTGAACACCGGGGAGCTGTTTTTT. It specifies CATRGESVLNTGELFF. The complete variable domain, with remaining parts taken from reference TRBV15 and TRBJ2-2, reads DAMVIQNPRYQVTQFGKPVTLSCSQTLNHNVMYWYQQKSSQAPKLLFHYYDKDFNNEADTPDNFQSRRPNTSFCFLDIRSPGLGDTAMYLCATRGESVLNTGELFFGEGSRLTVL.

This clone has at least ten counts. The rearrangement joins TRBV9 to TRBJ2-2, with D possibly matching TRBD2 (6 bases). The length of the CDR3 is 15 residues. Germline V lookup: CDR1 SGDLS, CDR2 YYNGEE. Between the trimmed V and J ends, which lost 3 bases and 5 bases, there was a span of 14 bases. CDR3 region: CASSALGLKTGELFF. CDR3 nucleotides: TGTGCCAGCAGCGCCTTGGGACTTAAAACCGGGGAGCTGTTTTTT.

A few counts support this clone. The chain joins TRBV5-8 to TRBJ1-6, with a possible D match to TRBD1 (6 bases). The CDR3 runs 15 residues. Germline CDR1 SGHTS, CDR2 YDEGEE. The V end was cut by 0 bases, the J end by 7 bases, with 11 bases between. The CDR3 bases are TGTGCCAGCAGCTTGGCTCACACAGGGAATTCACCCCTCCACTTT. This sequence encodes CASSLAHTGNSPLHF.

Ten or more counts support this clone. The V and J genes are TRBV19 and TRBJ1-5, with unresolved D. The CDR3 is 14 amino acids. Germline-derived CDR1 and CDR2 are LNHDA and SQIVND (reference sequence). Deletions cut 7 bases from V and 1 base from J, with 11 bases between. CDR3 nucleotides: TGTGCCAGTAATCGGGGATCGAGCAATCAGCCCCAGCATTTT. The encoded protein is CASNRGSSNQPQHF.

There are many counts of this clone. This CDR3 is also generated by other DNA sequences in the sample. The chain recombines TRBV19 with TRBJ2-7; TRBD1 might be the D (7 bases). V was pared by 3 bases and J by 4 bases, with 10 bases between. Germline CDR1 reads LNHDA; CDR2 reads SQIVND (reference sequence). The CDR3 extends over 13 amino acids. In nucleotides, the CDR3 is TGTGCCAGTAGTATGCAGGGGGGATACGAGCAGTACTTC. Translating it yields CASSMQGGYEQYF.

V usage is TRBV29-1 and J usage is TRBJ1-1; no firm D call. The CDR3 runs to 15 residues. Germline loops: CDR1 SQVTM, CDR2 ANQGSEA. V lost 6 bases and J 0 bases, leaving 17 bases between the germline ends. The CDR3 protein is CSVTIGLRLNTEAFF. DNA of the CDR3: TGCAGCGTAACTATCGGGTTGCGGTTGAACACTGAAGCTTTCTTT.

This clone came up many times. V usage is TRBV5-1 and J usage is TRBJ2-3, with D maybe TRBD2 (6 bases). V lost 0 bases to trimming and J lost 5 bases, with 13 bases between them. This CDR3 is built from 15 residues. Germline V lookup: CDR1 SGHRS, CDR2 YFSETQ. CDR3 sequence (DNA): TGCGCCAGCAGCTTGGGTAGGGCGGGGTTAGATACGCAGTATTTT. Translation gives CASSLGRAGLDTQYF.

This clone was counted ten times or more. This chain joins TRBV2 and TRBJ2-1; TRBD2 matches 8 bases. CDR1 SNHLY and CDR2 FYNNEI come from the germline V gene. The V segment lost 6 bases and the J segment 10 bases; nucleotides outside the gene matches: 11. The CDR3 totals 14 residues. CDR3 in amino acids: CASRGTRGFGEQFF. For the CDR3, the DNA is TGTGCCAGCAGGGGGACTAGGGGCTTTGGCGAGCAGTTCTTC.

This clone was observed many times. The J gene is TRBJ1-2, the V gene TRBV5-4, with D perhaps TRBD1 (6 bases). Germline V gene sequence: CDR1 SGHNT, CDR2 YYREEE (reference sequence). The CDR3 loop spans 13 amino acids. Deletions cut 1 base from V and 5 bases from J, with 9 bases between. As DNA, the CDR3 is TGTGCCAGCAGCTTGACAGGGTCGTATGGCTACACCTTC. Its translation: CASSLTGSYGYTF. The full variable domain, completed using reference TRBV5-4 and TRBJ1-2, is ETGVTQSPTHLIKTRGQQVTLRCSSQSGHNTVSWYQQALGQGPQFIFQYYREEENGRGNFPPRFSGLQFPNYSSELNVNALELDDSALYLCASSLTGSYGYTFGSGTRLTVV.

This clone was observed at least ten times. The chain recombines TRBV6-5 with TRBJ1-3; D is undetermined. The CDR3 has 12 residues. Germline V gene lookup returns CDR1 MNHEY and CDR2 SVGAGI. The V end was cut by 7 bases, the J end by 0 bases, with 4 bases between. The CDR3 region has the DNA TGTGCCAGCATGAGCTCTGGAAACACCATATATTTT. Amino acid sequence: CASMSSGNTIYF.

V gene TRBV4-3 combines with J gene TRBJ2-3, with 11 bases fitting TRBD2. CDR1 is LGHNA and CDR2 is YSLEER in the germline V gene. Unmatched junction bases numbered 4, after V lost 0 bases and J lost 11 bases. The CDR3 is 14 residues long. CDR3 DNA sequence: TGCGCCAGCAGCCAAGAAAGGGGACTAGCGGAGCAGTATTTT. Encoded protein: CASSQERGLAEQYF.

The chain uses TRBV30 and TRBJ2-3, with D perhaps matching TRBD1 (6 bases). The germline V gene encodes CDR1 GTSNPN and CDR2 SVGIG (reference sequence). The germline V and J ends were trimmed by 7 bases and 0 bases, with 14 bases remaining between them. The CDR3 length is 14 residues. CDR3 sequence (DNA): TGTGCCTCGCACAGGGCTTCTAGCACAGATACGCAGTATTTT. It encodes CASHRASSTDTQYF.

The sample holds many counts of this clone. The chain has TRBV18 and TRBJ2-1; 7 bases line up with TRBD2. The trim removed 2 bases at V and 3 bases at J, leaving 10 bases unmatched. Per the germline V gene, CDR1 is KGHSH and CDR2 is LQKENI. This CDR3 is 17 amino acids long. The chain's CDR3 is CASSPIARSSGYNEQFF. CDR3 nucleotide sequence: TGTGCCAGCTCACCAATCGCCAGGTCTAGCGGCTACAATGAGCAGTTCTTC.

This clone was found many times. V gene TRBV29-1 combines with J gene TRBJ2-7, with 8 bases identical to TRBD1. Germline V gene sequence: CDR1 SQVTM, CDR2 ANQGSEA. V was clipped by 3 bases and J by 3 bases; unmatched bases: 10. This CDR3 has 15 residues. The CDR3 is CSVDQGTGQIYEQYF. The CDR3 DNA reads as TGCAGCGTTGACCAAGGGACAGGTCAAATCTACGAGCAGTACTTC.

In its sample, this clone was seen many times. The CDR3 protein is CASSVSQNTEAFF. In nucleotides, the CDR3 is TGTGCCAGTAGTGTGTCACAGAACACTGAAGCTTTCTTT. The chain is built from TRBV19 and TRBJ1-1; no firm D call. Germline V CDR1 and CDR2: LNHDA, SQIVND (reference sequence). The CDR3 is 13 residues long. V shed 5 bases and J shed 1 base, with 8 bases lying between them. Full variable domain (outside the CDR3, taken from reference TRBV19 and TRBJ1-1): DGGITQSPKYLFRKEGQNVTLSCEQNLNHDAMYWYRQDPGQGLRLIYYSQIVNDFQKGDIAEGYSVSREKKESFPLTVTSAQKNPTAFYLCASSVSQNTEAFFGQGTRLTVV.

This clone was seen many times. The rearrangement uses TRBV5-6 and TRBJ1-3, with D maybe TRBD1 (6 bases). CDR3 length equals 15 residues. Trimming removed 4 bases from V and 5 bases from J, with 16 bases in between. The germline V gene has CDR1 SGHDT and CDR2 YYEEEE. The CDR3 coding sequence is TGTGCCAGCAGCCCAGGTGCAGGGGTTCGAAACACCATATATTTT. Translated: CASSPGAGVRNTIYF.

In its sample, this clone was seen many times. The rearrangement links TRBV28 to TRBJ2-6; possible D gene TRBD1, 5 bases. This CDR3 spans 17 amino acids. From germline, CDR1 is MDHEN and CDR2 SYDVKM. Trimming removed 2 bases at V and 0 bases at J, with 11 bases between. This chain's CDR3 is CASSLPDRFSGANVLTF. CDR3 coding DNA: TGTGCCAGCAGTTTACCCGACAGATTCTCTGGGGCCAACGTCCTGACTTTC.

At least ten counts were recorded for this clone. The chain is built from TRBV29-1 and TRBJ1-3; possible D gene TRBD1, 5 bases. CDR3 length equals 12 residues. V shed 6 bases and J shed 1 base, with 7 bases lying between them. Per germline, CDR1 SQVTM and CDR2 ANQGSEA. The CDR3 DNA sequence: TGCAGCGTAAGGGGTTCTGGAAACACCATATATTTT. Protein: CSVRGSGNTIYF.

As to this clone: Other DNA sequences from this sample encode an identical CDR3 as well. The rearrangement joins TRBV27 to TRBJ1-5, with 7 bases lining up with TRBD1. Germline-derived CDR1 and CDR2 are MNHEY and SMNVEV (reference sequence). This CDR3 spans 15 amino acids. J gave up 1 base and V 5 bases, and 5 bases lay outside the gene matches. The CDR3 is CASSPRQGSNQPQHF. CDR3 bases: TGTGCCAGCAGTCCACGACAGGGAAGCAATCAGCCCCAGCATTTT.

V and J are TRBV30 and TRBJ1-3; 7 bases line up with TRBD1. The junction had 9 bases not matched to a gene; V was cut back by 3 bases and J by 4 bases. The CDR3 consists of 15 residues. Germline V gene sequence: CDR1 GTSNPN, CDR2 SVGIG (reference sequence). CDR3 residues: CAWSRVRGAGNTIYF. The CDR3 bases are TGTGCCTGGAGCCGAGTCAGGGGGGCGGGAAACACCATATATTTT. Filled out from reference TRBV30 and TRBJ1-3, the complete variable domain reads SQTIHQWPATLVQPVGSPLSLECTVEGTSNPNLYWYRQAAGRGLQLLFYSVGIGQISSEVPQNLSASRPQDRQFILSSKKLLLSDSGFYLCAWSRVRGAGNTIYFGEGSWLTVV.

This clone was detected many times. The CDR3 here is CASVTPGYSNQPQHF. The CDR3 bases are TGTGCCAGCGTAACGCCCGGGTATAGCAATCAGCCCCAGCATTTT. This chain uses TRBV28 with TRBJ1-5, with unresolved D. CDR3 length: 15 amino acids. Germline CDR1 MDHEN, CDR2 SYDVKM. The germline V and J ends were trimmed by 8 bases and 0 bases, with 14 bases remaining between them.

V gene TRBV7-6 combines with J gene TRBJ2-5; a possible D gene is TRBD1 (5 bases). The CDR3 runs to 17 residues. V was cut by 2 bases and J by 2 bases, with 18 bases left in between. The germline CDR1 and CDR2 sequences are SGHVS and FNYEAQ. DNA for the CDR3: TGTGCCAGCAGCTTAAGCTCGAGCAGGGTTGTTCAAGAGACCCAGTACTTC. Protein product: CASSLSSSRVVQETQYF.

The table lists this clone with many counts. V usage is TRBV14 and J usage is TRBJ1-2; TRBD1 might be the D (5 bases). This CDR3 is 12 amino acids long. Trimming removed 1 base from V and 6 bases from J, with 6 bases in between. The V gene's germline CDR1 is SGHDN and CDR2 FVKESK. CDR3 sequence reads: CASSQGGDGYTF. The CDR3 DNA reads TGTGCCAGCAGCCAAGGGGGGGATGGCTACACCTTC. Drawing the rest from reference TRBV14 and TRBJ1-2, the complete variable domain is EAGVTQFPSHSVIEKGQTVTLRCDPISGHDNLYWYRRVMGKEIKFLLHFVKESKQDESGMPNNRFLAERTGGTYSTLKVQPAELEDSGVYFCASSQGGDGYTFGSGTRLTVV.

This clone was seen many times. The V call is TRBV7-2, the J call TRBJ2-7; a weak D match, TRBD1 (8 bases). This CDR3 has 15 residues. CDR1 is SGHTA, CDR2 FQGNSA, per germline. Trimming cost V 6 bases and J 3 bases, with 18 bases left between them. In DNA, the CDR3 is TGTGCCAGCAGGGCAAGCACAGGGGGGGTCTACGAGCAGTACTTC. Translated, it gives CASRASTGGVYEQYF.

In this sample, this clone turned up a few times. The V and J genes are TRBV5-4 and TRBJ1-2; 7 nucleotides align to TRBD1. After removal of 4 bases from V and 5 bases from J, the junction contained 11 bases not matched to a gene. The CDR3 extends over 15 amino acids. CDR1 and CDR2 from the germline V gene are SGHNT and YYREEE (reference sequence). The CDR3 reads CASSADRLRGYGYTF. The CDR3 coding sequence is TGTGCCAGCAGCGCGGACAGGCTACGAGGGTATGGCTACACCTTC.

This clone was counted only a few times. The V call is TRBV5-4, the J call TRBJ2-7; TRBD2 matches 8 bases. Trimming removed 4 bases from V and 3 bases from J; junction bases left unmatched: 6. The CDR3 sequence is 14 residues long. The germline V gene has CDR1 SGHNT and CDR2 YYREEE (reference sequence). The CDR3 protein is CASSPGLASYEQYF. In DNA, the CDR3 is TGTGCCAGCAGCCCCGGACTAGCAAGCTACGAGCAGTACTTC.

This clone occurred a few times. The genes are TRBV14 and TRBJ1-1; possibly TRBD1 for D (6 bases). Germline V gives CDR1 SGHDN, CDR2 FVKESK. This CDR3 region has 15 residues. Trimming took 0 bases from V and 5 from J, leaving 13 bases between them. The CDR3 sequence is CASSQEYRDGTEAFF. The CDR3 coding sequence is TGTGCCAGCAGCCAAGAATACAGGGATGGTACTGAAGCTTTCTTT. Variable domain in full (rest from reference TRBV14 and TRBJ1-1): EAGVTQFPSHSVIEKGQTVTLRCDPISGHDNLYWYRRVMGKEIKFLLHFVKESKQDESGMPNNRFLAERTGGTYSTLKVQPAELEDSGVYFCASSQEYRDGTEAFFGQGTRLTVV.